This T cell receptor (beta chain) comes out of a study of T cells expressing NK-cell markers. Across the study: Researchers got TCR beta repertoires out of sorted CD3+CD56+NKG2C+, CD3+CD56+NKG2C- and CD3+CD56-NKG2C+ T cells.

TCRdb re-called the 5' RACE reads and gives one entry per CDR3 protein, without DNA. The table lists 200,000 to 300,000 distinct CDR3 sequences. The CDR3 spans 15 residues. Germline V gene lookup returns CDR1 LNHDA and CDR2 SQIVND (reference sequence). The rearrangement joins TRBV19 to TRBJ2-1; the TCRdb D gene call, TRBD2, has no DNA to confirm it. The sequence derives from a young man in good health. Material for sequencing was blood T cells: a sorted CD56 or NKG2C T cell subset, CD4+ or CD8+ T cells, or bulk PBMC T cells (not recorded which). CDR3 residues: CASSIGGIRYNEQFF. Full variable domain (remainder filled in from reference TRBV19 and TRBJ2-1): DGGITQSPKYLFRKEGQNVTLSCEQNLNHDAMYWYRQDPGQGLRLIYYSQIVNDFQKGDIAEGYSVSREKKESFPLTVTSAQKNPTAFYLCASSIGGIRYNEQFFGPGTRLTVL.